This TCR beta chain was recovered during a study of cytomegalovirus exposure and HLA in healthy donors. Overall study context: Approximately 85 million unique TCRs from HLA-typed donors were held in an early data release.

PCR primers comprised 60 Vbeta and 13 Jbeta primers. The data were produced by immunoSEQ multiplex PCR, yet TCRdb's version contains in-frame clones alone and is incomplete. This table has fewer than 120,000 clones, over 60% appearing once. As regards this clone: Its antigen is undetermined.

The CDR3 is 13 residues long. V was shortened by 5 bases and J by 6 bases, with 13 bases between the two germline ends. Germline CDR1 KGHSH, CDR2 LQKENI. Findings and limits, study-wide: Association with HLA alleles at 0.05 false discovery rate was found for roughly 17,000 TCR beta sequences in a later analysis. Confirmation in vitro established that three CMV-associated chains were specific for CMV antigens. The study had only CMV serostatus as immune exposure information.

Sample: PBMCs. This TCR came from a man aged 25-45 years in good health and CMV-seropositive. This sequence joins TRBV18 and TRBJ1-2; D remains unclear. The CDR3 DNA is TGTGCCAGCTCATCGACCGAGGAGCATGGCTACACCTTC. This encodes CASSSTEEHGYTF.